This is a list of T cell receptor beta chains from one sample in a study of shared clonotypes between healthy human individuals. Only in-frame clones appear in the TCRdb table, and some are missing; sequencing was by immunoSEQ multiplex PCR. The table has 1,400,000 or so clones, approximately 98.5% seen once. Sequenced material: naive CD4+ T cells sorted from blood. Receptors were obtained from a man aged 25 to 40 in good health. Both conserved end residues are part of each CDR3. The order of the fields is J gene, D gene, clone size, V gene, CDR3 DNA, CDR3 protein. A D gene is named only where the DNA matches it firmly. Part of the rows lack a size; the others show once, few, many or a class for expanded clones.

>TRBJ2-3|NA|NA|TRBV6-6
TGTGCCAGCAGCTATGGACTCAACACAGATACGCAGTATTTT
CASSYGLNTDTQYF
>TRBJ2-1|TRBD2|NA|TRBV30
TGTGCCTGGAGTGAGGGGACTAGCGGGAGGATCGTGGTCTTC
CAWSEGTSGRIVVF
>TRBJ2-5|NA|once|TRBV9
TGTGCCAGCAGCACCCCGGGGCGCCAAGAGACCCAGTACTTC
CASSTPGRQETQYF
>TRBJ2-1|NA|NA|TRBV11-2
TGTGCCAGCAGCTTAGATGATATCCCCTACAATGAGCAGTTCTTC
CASSLDDIPYNEQFF
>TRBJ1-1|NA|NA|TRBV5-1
TGCGCCAGCAGATGGGGTCGGGGGCCGACTGAAGCTTTCTTT
CASRWGRGPTEAFF
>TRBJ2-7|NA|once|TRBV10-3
TGTGCCATCAGTGAACGGCCAGGGTCATACGAGCAGTACTTC
CAISERPGSYEQYF
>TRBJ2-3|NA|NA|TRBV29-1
TGCAGCGTGGGCCGGAGATTAAGCACAGATACGCAGTATTTT
CSVGRRLSTDTQYF
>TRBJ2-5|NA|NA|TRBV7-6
TGTGCCAGCAGCTTAGCGGGGGTTCTCGGGACCCAGTACTTC
CASSLAGVLGTQYF
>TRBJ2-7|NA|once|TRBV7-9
TGTGCCAGCGGACTTTTGGGGGGCACCCACGAGCAGTACTTC
CASGLLGGTHEQYF
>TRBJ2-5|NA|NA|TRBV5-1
TGCGCCAGCACTCTGGGGGCGGGAGCAGGTCCCCAAGAGACCCAGTACTTC
CASTLGAGAGPQETQYF
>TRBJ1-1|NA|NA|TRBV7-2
TGTGCCAGCAGCTTCCCGGACAGAAGTCAGACTGAAGCTTTCTTT
CASSFPDRSQTEAFF
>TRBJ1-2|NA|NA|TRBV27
TGTGCCACCCGGCTGGCGGTTGACTATGGCTACACCTTC
CATRLAVDYGYTF
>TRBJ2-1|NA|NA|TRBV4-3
TGCGCCAGCAGCCTCGAGATCGACTACAATGAGCAGTTCTTC
CASSLEIDYNEQFF
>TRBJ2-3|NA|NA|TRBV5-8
TGTGCCAGCAGCATTGAACAGGGATACACAGATACGCAGTATTTT
CASSIEQGYTDTQYF